This T cell receptor beta chain stems from a study of blood T cells in healthy people across ages (dated by TCRdb to 2015 to 2017). Regarding the study in general: In model experiments, template switching captured roughly one uniquely barcoded TCR beta cDNA molecule for every two T cells. To avoid experimental bias, donors of different ages were distributed randomly across sequencing lanes. Using deep sequencing normalized with unique cDNA molecular identifiers, the study measured how TCR beta repertoire diversity changes with age. Using the same blood draw, the study looked at two additional independent replicas of 1 million unique cDNA reads for two donors, one aged 18 to 30 and the other aged 80 or older. The donors were split into four age groups: young (average approximately 16 years), middle-aged (39), aged (approximately 59) and long-lived (approximately 80).

Libraries were constructed by 5' RACE. The instrument given in TCRdb is Illumina HiSeq 2500. The second PCR ran for roughly 7 to 11 cycles and used a J-beta primer mix along with a sample-barcoded 5' primer. A unique molecular identifier was introduced onto each TCR beta cDNA molecule by a template-switch 5' adaptor carrying 12 random nucleotides. Each sample yielded at least 2.5 million CDR3-containing paired-end reads. First-strand cDNA was synthesized from all RNA with the Mint cDNA synthesis kit, primed by a TRBC-specific oligonucleotide. After uracil-DNA glycosylase treatment, a first 18-cycle PCR used universal primers M1SS and BC2_uni_R on all cDNA. Per the original workflow: For normalization, 1 million high-quality reads, each with a distinct molecular identifier, were randomly selected from each sample. Instead of being binned into consensus sequences, reads that shared molecular identifiers were thrown out. MiTCR, run with a Q25 quality threshold and the strictest error-elimination algorithm, handled CDR3 identification, clonotype clustering and error correction. A nonparametric unseen species model using Euler transformation provided a lower-bound estimate of total TCR beta diversity. The public sequencing data were trimmed at Q25 with fastp and processed into clonotypes with MiXCR by TCRdb, which kept only in-frame beta chains. Rows with one shared CDR3 protein collapse into an entry with the most common genes and DNA. TCRdb assigned the V and J calls; the authors' analysis was not used. This sample holds approximately 770,000 distinct CDR3 sequences; about 62% were observed only once. The top ten constitute around 22% of the sample.

The CDR3 numbers 14 residues from cysteine through phenylalanine. The retained sequence is limited to the CDR3, 42 bases, with the frame set at the first base. From the germline V gene, CDR1 is SGHTA and CDR2 is FQGTGA. General findings and caveats noted by the study authors: Estimates of total diversity based on one million sequenced T cells were regarded as lower bounds and as underestimates. As age increased, observed TCR beta diversity per million T cells dropped in a roughly linear way, and a significant reduction was already evident by age approximately 40. Since profiling was done on bulk unsorted PBMCs, naive and antigen-experienced compartments could not be conclusively compared. Observed TCR beta diversity correlated strongly with the percentage of naive T cells measured by flow cytometry. Donor CMV infection status was unknown, potentially confounding age-related changes in expanded clonotypes. Compared with the aged group, the long-lived group had more naive CD4+ T cells, fewer expanded clones and increased TCR diversity, suggesting age selection.

Donors were around 37 systemically healthy Caucasian individuals from Russia aged roughly 6 to 90 years. Ten milliliters of peripheral blood were drawn from each donor into EDTA-treated Vacutainer tubes. Ficoll-Paque density-gradient centrifugation was used to isolate PBMCs, with at least 6.5 million per sample. Total RNA was extracted from PBMCs with Trizol reagent, with at least 6 micrograms obtained per sample. For every donor, an aliquot of PBMCs went through flow cytometry to measure the percentages of naive CD45RAhigh/CD27high T cells. To note about this clonotype: Its target antigen remains unknown. No per-base quality is available; no much larger clone lies one base away.

The origin of this receptor is a young man in good health. Sequencing was carried out using blood. Here the chain combines TRBV7-3 and TRBJ2-4, with 8 central nucleotides matching TRBD1. The last part of the DNA fits TRBJ2-7 better; the J call may be wrong. For the CDR3, the sequence is CASSSRQGRFEQYF. Here is the DNA: TGTGCCAGCAGCTCTCGACAGGGGCGGTTCGAGCAGTACTTC.